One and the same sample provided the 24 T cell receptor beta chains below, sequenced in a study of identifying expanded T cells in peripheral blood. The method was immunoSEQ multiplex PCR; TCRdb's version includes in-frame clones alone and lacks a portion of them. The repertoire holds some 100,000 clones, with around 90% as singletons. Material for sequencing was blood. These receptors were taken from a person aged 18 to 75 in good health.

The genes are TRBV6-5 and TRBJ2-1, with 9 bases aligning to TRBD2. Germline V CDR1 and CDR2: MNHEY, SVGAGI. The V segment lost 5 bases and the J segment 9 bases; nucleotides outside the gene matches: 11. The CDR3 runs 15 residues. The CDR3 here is CASSPSGELWSEQFF. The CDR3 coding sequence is TGTGCCAGCAGTCCTAGCGGGGAGCTTTGGAGTGAGCAGTTCTTC.

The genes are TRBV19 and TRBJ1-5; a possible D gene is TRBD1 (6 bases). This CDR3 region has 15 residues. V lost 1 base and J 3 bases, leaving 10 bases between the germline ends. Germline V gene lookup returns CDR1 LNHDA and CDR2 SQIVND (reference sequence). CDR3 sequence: CASSIVQGFNQPQHF. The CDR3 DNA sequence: TGTGCCAGTAGTATAGTACAGGGATTCAATCAGCCCCAGCATTTT.

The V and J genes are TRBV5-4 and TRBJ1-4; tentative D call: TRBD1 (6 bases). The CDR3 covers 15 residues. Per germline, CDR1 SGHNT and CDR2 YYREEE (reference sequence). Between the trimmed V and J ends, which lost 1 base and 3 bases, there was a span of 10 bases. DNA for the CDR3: TGTGCCAGCAGCTTGATGGGGGCTTCTAATGAAAAACTGTTTTTT. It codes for CASSLMGASNEKLFF.

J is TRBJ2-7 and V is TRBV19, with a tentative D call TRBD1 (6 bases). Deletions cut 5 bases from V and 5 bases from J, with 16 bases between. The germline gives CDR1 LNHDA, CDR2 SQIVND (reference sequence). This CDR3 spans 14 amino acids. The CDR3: CASSLRKGVHEQYF. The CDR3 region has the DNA TGTGCCAGTAGTCTAAGAAAGGGGGTCCACGAGCAGTACTTC. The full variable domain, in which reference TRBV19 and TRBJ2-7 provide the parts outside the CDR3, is DGGITQSPKYLFRKEGQNVTLSCEQNLNHDAMYWYRQDPGQGLRLIYYSQIVNDFQKGDIAEGYSVSREKKESFPLTVTSAQKNPTAFYLCASSLRKGVHEQYFGPGTRLTVT.

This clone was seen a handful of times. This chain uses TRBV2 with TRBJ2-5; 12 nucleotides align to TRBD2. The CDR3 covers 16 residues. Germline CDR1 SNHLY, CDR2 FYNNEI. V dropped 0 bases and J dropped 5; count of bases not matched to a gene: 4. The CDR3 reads CASSEAPSGGAETQYF. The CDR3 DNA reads TGTGCCAGCAGTGAAGCGCCTAGCGGGGGGGCCGAGACCCAGTACTTC.

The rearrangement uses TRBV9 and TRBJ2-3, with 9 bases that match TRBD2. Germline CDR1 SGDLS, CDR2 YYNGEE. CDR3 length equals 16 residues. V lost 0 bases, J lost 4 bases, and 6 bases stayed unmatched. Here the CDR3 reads CASSVEASGEADTQYF. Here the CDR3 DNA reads TGTGCCAGCAGCGTAGAGGCTAGCGGGGAGGCAGATACGCAGTATTTT.

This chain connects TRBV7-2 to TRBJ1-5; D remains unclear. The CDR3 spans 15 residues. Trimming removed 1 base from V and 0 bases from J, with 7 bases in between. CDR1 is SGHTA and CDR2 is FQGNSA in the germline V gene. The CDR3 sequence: CASSLGQPSNQPQHF. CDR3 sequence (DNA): TGTGCCAGCAGCTTAGGCCAGCCTAGCAATCAGCCCCAGCATTTT.

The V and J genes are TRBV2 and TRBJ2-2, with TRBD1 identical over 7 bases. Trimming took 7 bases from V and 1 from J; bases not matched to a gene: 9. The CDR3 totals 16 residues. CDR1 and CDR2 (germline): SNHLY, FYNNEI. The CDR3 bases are TGTGCCAGCACCAGACAGGGCACCTTGAACACCGGGGAGCTGTTTTTT. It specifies CASTRQGTLNTGELFF.

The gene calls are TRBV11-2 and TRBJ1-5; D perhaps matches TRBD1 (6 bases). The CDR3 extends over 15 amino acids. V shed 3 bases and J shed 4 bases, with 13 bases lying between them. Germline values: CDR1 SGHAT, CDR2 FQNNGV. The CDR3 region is CASSFEGGRNQPQHF. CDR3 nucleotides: TGTGCCAGCAGCTTCGAAGGGGGAAGGAATCAGCCCCAGCATTTT.

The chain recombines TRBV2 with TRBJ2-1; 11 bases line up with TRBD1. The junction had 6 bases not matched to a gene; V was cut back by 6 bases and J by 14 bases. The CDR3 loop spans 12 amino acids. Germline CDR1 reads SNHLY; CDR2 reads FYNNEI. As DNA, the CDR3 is TGTGCCAGCAGGGTGCCGGGACAGGGGGAGTTCTTC. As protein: CASRVPGQGEFF.

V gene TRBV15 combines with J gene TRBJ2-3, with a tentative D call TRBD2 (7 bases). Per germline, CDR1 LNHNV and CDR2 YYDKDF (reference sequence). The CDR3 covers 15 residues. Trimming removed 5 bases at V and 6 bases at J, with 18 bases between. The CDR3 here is CATSGTGGWGDTQYF. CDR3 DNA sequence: TGTGCCACCAGCGGCACGGGGGGCTGGGGGGATACGCAGTATTTT.

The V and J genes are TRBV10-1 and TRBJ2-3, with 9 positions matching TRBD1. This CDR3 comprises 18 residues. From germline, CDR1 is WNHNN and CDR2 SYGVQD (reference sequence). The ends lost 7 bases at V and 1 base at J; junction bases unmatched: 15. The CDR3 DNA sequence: TGCGCCAGCACCCCCCGGGACAGGGACCCCTCAGGCACAGATACGCAGTATTTT. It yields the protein CASTPRDRDPSGTDTQYF.

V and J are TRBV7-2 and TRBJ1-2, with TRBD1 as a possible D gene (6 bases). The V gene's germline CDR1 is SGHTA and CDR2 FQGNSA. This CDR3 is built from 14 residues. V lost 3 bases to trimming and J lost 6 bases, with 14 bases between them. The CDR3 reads CASSFTTGTDGYTF. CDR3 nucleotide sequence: TGTGCCAGCAGCTTTACCACAGGGACGGATGGCTACACCTTC.

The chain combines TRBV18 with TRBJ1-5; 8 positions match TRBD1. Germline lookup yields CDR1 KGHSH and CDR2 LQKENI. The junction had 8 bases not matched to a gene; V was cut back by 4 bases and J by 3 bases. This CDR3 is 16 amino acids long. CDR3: CASSLAGTGYNQPQHF. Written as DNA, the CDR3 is TGTGCCAGCTCACTAGCCGGGACAGGATACAATCAGCCCCAGCATTTT.

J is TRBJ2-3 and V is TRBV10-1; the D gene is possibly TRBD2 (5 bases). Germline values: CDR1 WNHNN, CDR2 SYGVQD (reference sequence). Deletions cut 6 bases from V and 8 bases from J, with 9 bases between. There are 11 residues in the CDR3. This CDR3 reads CASRPGLTQYF. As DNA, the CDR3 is TGCGCCAGCAGACCCGGACTTACGCAGTATTTT.

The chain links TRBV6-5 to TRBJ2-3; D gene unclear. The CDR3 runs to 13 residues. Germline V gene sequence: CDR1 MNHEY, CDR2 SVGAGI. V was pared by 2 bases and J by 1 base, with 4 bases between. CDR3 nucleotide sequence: TGTGCCAGCAGTTACCCTGGCACAGATACGCAGTATTTT. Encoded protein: CASSYPGTDTQYF.

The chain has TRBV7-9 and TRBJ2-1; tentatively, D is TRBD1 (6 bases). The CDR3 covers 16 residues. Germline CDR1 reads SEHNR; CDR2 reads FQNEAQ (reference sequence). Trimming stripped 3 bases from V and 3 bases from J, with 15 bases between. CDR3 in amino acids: CASSFIGAGDYNEQFF. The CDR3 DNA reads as TGTGCCAGCAGCTTTATTGGGGCAGGGGACTACAATGAGCAGTTCTTC.

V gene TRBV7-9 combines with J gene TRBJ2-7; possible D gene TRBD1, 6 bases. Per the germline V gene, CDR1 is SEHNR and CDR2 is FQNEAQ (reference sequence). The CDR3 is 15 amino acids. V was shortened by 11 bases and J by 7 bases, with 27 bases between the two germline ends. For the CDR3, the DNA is TGTGCCGGCGACAGGTCGGCGGGCTCACAGGGAGAGCAGTACTTC. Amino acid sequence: CAGDRSAGSQGEQYF.

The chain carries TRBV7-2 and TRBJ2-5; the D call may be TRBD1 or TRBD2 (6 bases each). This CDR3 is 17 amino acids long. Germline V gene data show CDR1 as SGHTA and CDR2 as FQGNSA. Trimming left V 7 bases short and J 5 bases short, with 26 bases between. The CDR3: CASIPEGVPGARETQYF. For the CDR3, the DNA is TGTGCCAGCATCCCCGAAGGGGTTCCGGGGGCAAGGGAGACCCAGTACTTC.

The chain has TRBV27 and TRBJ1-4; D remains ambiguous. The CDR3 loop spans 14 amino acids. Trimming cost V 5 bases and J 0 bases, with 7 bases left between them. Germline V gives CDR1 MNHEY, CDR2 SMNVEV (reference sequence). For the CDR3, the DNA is TGTGCCAGCAGTCTGGTTGCAACTAATGAAAAACTGTTTTTT. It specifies CASSLVATNEKLFF.

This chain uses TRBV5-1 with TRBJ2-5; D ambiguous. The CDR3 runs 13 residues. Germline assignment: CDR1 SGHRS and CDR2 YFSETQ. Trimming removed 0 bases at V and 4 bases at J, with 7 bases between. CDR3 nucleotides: TGCGCCAGCAGCTTGGATATCAGAGAGACCCAGTACTTC. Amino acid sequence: CASSLDIRETQYF.

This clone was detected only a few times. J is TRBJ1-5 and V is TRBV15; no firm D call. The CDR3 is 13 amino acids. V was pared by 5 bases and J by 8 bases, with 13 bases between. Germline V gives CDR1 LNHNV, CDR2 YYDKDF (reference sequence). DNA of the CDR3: TGTGCCACCAGCGTCACAAATCGGGAGCCCCAGCATTTT. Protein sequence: CATSVTNREPQHF.

CDR3 bases: TGCGCCAGCAGCCCCAATTCGGGGCGCCGGGTAGGCGAGCAGTACTTC. Its protein is CASSPNSGRRVGEQYF. The J gene is TRBJ2-7, the V gene TRBV4-3; perhaps D is TRBD1 or TRBD2 (5 bases each). Trimming shortened V by 4 bases and J by 6 bases, and 22 bases separated the two germline ends. Per germline, CDR1 LGHNA and CDR2 YSLEER. The CDR3 is 16 amino acids.

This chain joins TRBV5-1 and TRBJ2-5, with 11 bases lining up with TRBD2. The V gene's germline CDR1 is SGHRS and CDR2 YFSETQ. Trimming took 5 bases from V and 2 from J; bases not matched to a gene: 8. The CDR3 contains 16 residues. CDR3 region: CASRRLAGGLQETQYF. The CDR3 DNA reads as TGCGCCAGCAGACGCCTAGCGGGGGGTCTACAAGAGACCCAGTACTTC.